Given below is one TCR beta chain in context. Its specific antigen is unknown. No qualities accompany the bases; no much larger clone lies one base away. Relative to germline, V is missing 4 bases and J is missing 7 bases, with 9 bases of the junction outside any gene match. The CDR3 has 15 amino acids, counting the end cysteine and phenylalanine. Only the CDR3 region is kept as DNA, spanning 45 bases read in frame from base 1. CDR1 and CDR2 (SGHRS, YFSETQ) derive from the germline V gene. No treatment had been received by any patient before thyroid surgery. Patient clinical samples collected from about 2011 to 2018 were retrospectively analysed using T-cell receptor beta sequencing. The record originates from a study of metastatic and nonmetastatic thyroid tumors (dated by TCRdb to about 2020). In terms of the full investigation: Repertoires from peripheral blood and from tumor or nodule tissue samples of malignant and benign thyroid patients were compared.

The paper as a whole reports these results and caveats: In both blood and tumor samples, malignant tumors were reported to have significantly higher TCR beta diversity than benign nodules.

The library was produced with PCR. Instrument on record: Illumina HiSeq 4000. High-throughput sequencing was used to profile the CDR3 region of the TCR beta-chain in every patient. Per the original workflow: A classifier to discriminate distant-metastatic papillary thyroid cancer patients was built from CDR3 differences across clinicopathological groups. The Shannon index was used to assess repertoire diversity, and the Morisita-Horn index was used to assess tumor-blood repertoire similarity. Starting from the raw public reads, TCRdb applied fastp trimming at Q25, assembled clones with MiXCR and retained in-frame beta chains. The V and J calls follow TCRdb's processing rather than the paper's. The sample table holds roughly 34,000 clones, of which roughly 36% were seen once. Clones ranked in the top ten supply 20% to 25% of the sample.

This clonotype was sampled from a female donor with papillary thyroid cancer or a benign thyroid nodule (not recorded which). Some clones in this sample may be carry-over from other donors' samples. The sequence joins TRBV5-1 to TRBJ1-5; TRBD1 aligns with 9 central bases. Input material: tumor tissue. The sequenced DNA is TGCGCCAGCAGCGAAGGGGGGGACAGGGCACAGCCCCAGCATTTT. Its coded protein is CASSEGGDRAQPQHF.